Following are 6 T cell receptor beta chains from one sample sequenced in a study of beta chain features in type 1 diabetes. Isolated RNA was reverse transcribed in full, so expressed TCRB transcripts were sequenced. Method: immunoSEQ multiplex PCR; TCRdb's copy keeps in-frame clones and lacks some. Of roughly 380,000 clones listed, 20% are singletons. What was sequenced was naive CD4+ T cells from blood. All receptors come from a woman aged 18-35 years in good health.

This clone was seen a few times. This chain links TRBV2 with TRBJ2-3; the D gene is possibly TRBD1 (6 bases). CDR1 SNHLY and CDR2 FYNNEI come from the germline V gene. V was shortened by 10 bases and J by 1 base, with 15 bases between the two germline ends. The CDR3 extends over 14 amino acids. CDR3 in DNA: TGTGCCACGACTCGGGACACAGGCACAGATACGCAGTATTTT. Amino acids: CATTRDTGTDTQYF.

In the case of this clone: In the same sample, other DNA sequences code for this CDR3. The chain uses TRBV18 and TRBJ2-7; maybe TRBD1 (6 bases). V gave up 6 bases and J gave up 0 bases, with 12 bases separating them. Germline V gene sequence: CDR1 KGHSH, CDR2 LQKENI. CDR3 length: 14 amino acids. The CDR3 bases are TGTGCCAGCTCGCCGGACAGCAGCTCCTACGAGCAGTACTTC. Translating gives CASSPDSSSYEQYF.

This chain joins TRBV30 and TRBJ2-1; TRBD1 aligns across 10 bases. The germline V gene has CDR1 GTSNPN and CDR2 SVGIG (reference sequence). Losses at the gene ends were 3 bases for V and 7 bases for J; bases not matched to a gene: 3. The CDR3 is 13 residues long. For the CDR3, the DNA is TGTGCCTGGAGAAGACAGGGGGCGAATGAGCAGTTCTTC. Amino acid sequence: CAWRRQGANEQFF.

In its sample, this clone was seen a few times. The chain recombines TRBV2 with TRBJ2-4, with 9 bases matching TRBD1. V trimming: 10 bases; J trimming: 5 bases; junction bases outside the gene matches: 3. The CDR3 has 12 amino acids. The germline V gene encodes CDR1 SNHLY and CDR2 FYNNEI. In DNA, the CDR3 is TGTGCCACCGGGGACAGGGAAAACATTCAGTACTTC. It yields the protein CATGDRENIQYF.

The chain links TRBV2 to TRBJ1-5; TRBD1 matches 11 bases. CDR1 and CDR2 from the germline V gene are SNHLY and FYNNEI. V was pared by 6 bases and J by 6 bases, with 1 base of the junction left unmatched. The CDR3 is made up of 13 amino acids. CDR3 nucleotide sequence: TGTGCCAGCAGGGGGACAGGGGGTCAGCCCCAGCATTTT. This sequence encodes CASRGTGGQPQHF.

The rearrangement uses TRBV25-1 and TRBJ2-5, with TRBD2 matching over 10 bases. The CDR3 sequence is 16 residues long. CDR1 and CDR2 (germline): MGHDK, SYGVNS. The trim removed 3 bases at V and 3 bases at J, leaving 7 bases unmatched. CDR3 sequence: CASSDPPLAGKETQYF. The CDR3 DNA reads TGTGCCAGCAGTGATCCGCCACTAGCGGGGAAAGAGACCCAGTACTTC.